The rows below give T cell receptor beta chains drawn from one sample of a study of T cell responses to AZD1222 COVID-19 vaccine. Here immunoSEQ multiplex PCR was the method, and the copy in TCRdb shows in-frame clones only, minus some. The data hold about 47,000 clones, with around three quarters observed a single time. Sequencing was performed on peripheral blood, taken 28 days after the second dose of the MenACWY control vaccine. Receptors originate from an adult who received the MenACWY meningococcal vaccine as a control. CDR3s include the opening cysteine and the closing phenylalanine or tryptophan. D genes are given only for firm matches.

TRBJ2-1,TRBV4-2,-,CASSPGTLDDGQNEQFF
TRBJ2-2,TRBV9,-,CASSVHPGGTGELFF
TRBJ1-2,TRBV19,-,CASSIPARDGYTF
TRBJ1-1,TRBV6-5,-,CASRFPGRNTEAFF
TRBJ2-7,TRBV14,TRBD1,CASSQTGTYEQYF
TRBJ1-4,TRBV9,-,CASSLTGNNEKLFF
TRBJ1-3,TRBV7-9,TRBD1,CASSQPPGQADSGNTIYF
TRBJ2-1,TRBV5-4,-,CASSLKGAGEQFF
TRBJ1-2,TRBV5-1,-,CASSLVPENYGYTF
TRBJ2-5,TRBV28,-,CASSSPGLQETQYF
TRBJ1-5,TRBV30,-,CAWSVGGFGQPQHF
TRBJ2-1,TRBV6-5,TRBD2,CASSYSGLANNEQFF
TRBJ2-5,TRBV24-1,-,CATSDGGRGVGETQYF
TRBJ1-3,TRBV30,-,CACPFSPGNTIYF